The source of this TCR beta chain is a study of beta chain features in type 1 diabetes. Overall study: Age, gender and cell yields were alike across patients and healthy donors. Whole-study results and caveats: Significant though moderate, a shortening of TCRB CDR3s appeared in all four CD4+ subsets of Type 1 diabetes patients.

Of note for this clone: Antigen: not known.

Since all of the isolated RNA was reverse transcribed, expressed TCRB transcripts were what got sequenced. Clones were read by immunoSEQ multiplex PCR, and TCRdb kept only the in-frame ones, dropping some. The sample consists of about 15,000 clones, over 55% of them appearing once. CDR3 length: 16 amino acids. Per germline, CDR1 SEHNR and CDR2 FQNEAQ (reference sequence). Trimming at V came to 5 bases and at J to 8 bases, leaving 16 bases not matched to a gene. The J gene is TRBJ1-2, the V gene TRBV7-9; TRBD1 matches 8 bases. Source material: Tregs from blood. This TCR came from a man aged 30-40 years with type 1 diabetes. CDR3: CASSPPGGQDGRGYTF. As DNA, the CDR3 is TGTGCCAGCAGCCCCCCGGGGGGACAGGATGGAAGGGGCTACACCTTC. Full variable domain (outside the CDR3, taken from reference TRBV7-9 and TRBJ1-2): DTGVSQNPRHKITKRGQNVTFRCDPISEHNRLYWYRQTLGQGPEFLTYFQNEAQLEKSRLLSDRFSAERPKGSFSTLEIQRTEQGDSAMYLCASSPPGGQDGRGYTFGSGTRLTVV.